This T cell receptor beta chain was obtained from a study of regulatory T cells in long-lasting Graves disease. Study outcomes and limitations: Patients with persistent disease showed a bias toward TRBV28, TRBJ1-2 and TRBJ2-5. The sample size was small, and this may have reduced accuracy. Persistent Graves' patients showed a TCR diversity that was lower than that of newly diagnosed ones.

The table lists this clonotype with many counts. Its target is not known. Library construction for TCR beta used iRepertoire HTBI primers and Arm-PCR of CDR3 regions. MiXCR was run by TCRdb on the multiplex PCR reads, yielding one entry per CDR3 protein. The repertoire holds 390,000 or so distinct CDR3 sequences, with roughly 25% as singletons. V dropped 1 base and J dropped 1 base, with 13 bases sitting between them. The CDR3 is made up of 16 amino acids. The germline V gene has CDR1 SGHVS and CDR2 FQNEAQ. Time point reported: persistent/refractory GD, antithyroid drugs over 5 years with positive TRAb. Following extraction of RNA from PBMCs, that RNA was used to make the TCR library. An endocrinology department in Xi'an, China, recruited the patients.

This rearrangement joins TRBV7-8 to TRBJ2-5, with D perhaps matching TRBD2 (6 bases). The receptor was derived from a woman aged 40 to 49 with Graves disease. Here the sequenced sample was peripheral blood mononuclear cells (PBMCs), taken when the disease was refractory, from a patient treated with antithyroid drugs. The DNA of the CDR3 is TGTGCCAGCAGCTTAGTAGTAGCGGAACCCCAAGAGACCCAGTACTTC. This gives the protein CASSLVVAEPQETQYF.